The 29 T cell receptor beta chains reported below all come from one sample, sequenced in a study of T-cell reconstitution after alpha-beta-depleted transplantation in children. As it was prepared, the TCRbeta library received unique molecular identifiers. TCRdb recomputed calls from the PCR reads with MiXCR, one row per CDR3 protein. The sample has hundreds of thousands of distinct CDR3 sequences, about an eighth seen once; the top ten hold approximately 2.1%. The sample consisted of PBMCs, mostly from graft donor cells, taken 360 days after TCRalphabeta/CD19-depleted stem cell transplant. The receptors shown here come from a male patient between 10 and 17 years old who had a stem cell transplant for acute myeloid leukemia, so the T cells may come from the graft donor.

This clonotype was seen a handful of times. This rearrangement joins TRBV7-3 to TRBJ2-2, with TRBD2 matching 7 bases. The CDR3 has 16 amino acids. Trimming at V came to 1 base and at J to 4 bases, leaving 6 bases not matched to a gene. The germline CDR1 and CDR2 sequences are SGHTA and FQGTGA. CDR3 in amino acids: CASSLKRLAGTGELFF. CDR3 DNA sequence: TGTGCCAGCAGCTTAAAGCGACTAGCCGGCACCGGGGAGCTGTTTTTT.

In this sample, this clonotype turned up a few times. V usage is TRBV7-8 and J usage is TRBJ2-2, with 7 bases matching TRBD1. Germline V gene data show CDR1 as SGHVS and CDR2 as FQNEAQ. This CDR3 is built from 17 residues. V dropped 5 bases and J dropped 4; count of bases not matched to a gene: 13. The DNA for the CDR3 is TGTGCCAGCAGCCCTACTAGGGGACAGTCGCCCACCGGGGAGCTGTTTTTT. Its translation: CASSPTRGQSPTGELFF.

The genes are TRBV11-1 and TRBJ2-1; unclear D gene. CDR3 length equals 18 residues. Germline CDR1 is SGHAT and CDR2 is FQDESV (reference sequence). V gave up 3 bases and J gave up 2 bases, with 20 bases separating them. The CDR3 loop is CASSFIPVGRLTYNEQFF. In DNA, the CDR3 is TGTGCCAGCAGCTTTATACCCGTTGGCAGGTTGACCTACAATGAGCAGTTCTTC.

This clonotype was seen only a few times. V gene TRBV15 combines with J gene TRBJ2-5, with D tentatively TRBD2 (5 bases). Between the trimmed V and J ends, which lost 0 bases and 0 bases, there was a span of 5 bases. The CDR3 is 14 amino acids. From germline, CDR1 is LNHNV and CDR2 YYDKDF (reference sequence). The CDR3 DNA reads TGTGCCACCAGCAGAGACGGGAACCAAGAGACCCAGTACTTC. It yields the protein CATSRDGNQETQYF.

This clonotype was seen a handful of times. The rearrangement uses TRBV6-2 or TRBV6-3 and TRBJ2-7; D uncertain. V dropped 6 bases and J dropped 0 bases, with 12 bases sitting between them. The length of the CDR3 is 14 residues. Germline assignment: CDR1 MNHEY and CDR2 SVGEGT. The CDR3 sequence: CASRPQRSSYEQYF. DNA for the CDR3: TGTGCCAGCAGACCACAGAGAAGCTCCTACGAGCAGTACTTC.

This clonotype showed up many times. The V gene is TRBV9, the J gene TRBJ2-7; maybe TRBD1 (6 bases). V gave up 0 bases and J gave up 6 bases, with 16 bases separating them. CDR1 SGDLS and CDR2 YYNGEE come from the germline V gene. The CDR3 loop spans 15 amino acids. The CDR3 DNA sequence: TGTGCCAGCAGCGTAGGGCTACAGGGCAAAGGCGAGCAGTACTTC. It encodes CASSVGLQGKGEQYF.

This clonotype was detected a few times. The rearrangement uses TRBV6-6 and TRBJ2-7; D possibly matches TRBD1 or TRBD2 (5 bases each). The CDR3 runs 12 residues. Trimming pared 0 bases from V and 10 bases from J, leaving 10 bases between. In germline, CDR1 is MNHNY, CDR2 SVGAGI (reference sequence). CDR3 sequence reads: CASSYSTGAQYF. CDR3 DNA: TGTGCCAGCAGTTACTCCACCGGGGCCCAGTACTTC.

V is TRBV4-3 and J is TRBJ2-7, with a tentative D call TRBD1 (6 bases). The CDR3 has 15 amino acids. From germline, CDR1 is LGHNA and CDR2 YSLEER. Trimming removed 0 bases at V and 3 bases at J, with 12 bases between. The CDR3 is CASSQEEGGYYEQYF. CDR3 coding DNA: TGCGCCAGCAGCCAAGAGGAAGGGGGTTACTACGAGCAGTACTTC.

There are a few counts of this clonotype. Germline is not matched at one junction end, which may reflect a read error. The chain couples TRBV29-1 to TRBJ2-2, with a possible D match to TRBD2 (6 bases). The CDR3 extends over 13 amino acids. The germline V gene has CDR1 SQVTM and CDR2 ANQGSEA. The CDR3 reads CSVEGGSAGELFF. The DNA of the CDR3 is TGCAGCGTGGAAGGAGGGTCGGCCGGGGAGCTGTTTTTT.

This rearrangement joins TRBV11-1 to TRBJ2-1, with 8 bases that match TRBD2. V was clipped by 8 bases and J by 4 bases; unmatched bases: 4. CDR3 length: 13 amino acids. Per the germline V gene, CDR1 is SGHAT and CDR2 is FQDESV (reference sequence). CDR3 sequence: CASGAGAYNEQFF. CDR3 sequence (DNA): TGTGCCAGCGGAGCGGGGGCTTACAATGAGCAGTTCTTC.

This clonotype was seen only a few times. V and J are TRBV7-2 and TRBJ2-7; maybe TRBD1 (6 bases). V lost 1 base to trimming and J lost 5 bases, with 15 bases between them. This CDR3 is built from 15 residues. Germline V gene sequence: CDR1 SGHTA, CDR2 FQGNSA. The CDR3 is CASSLVTEGVDEQYF. The CDR3 DNA is TGTGCCAGCAGCTTAGTGACCGAGGGGGTGGACGAGCAGTACTTC.

This chain joins TRBV19 and TRBJ1-2; 9 nucleotides agree with TRBD1. The CDR3 is 15 residues long. CDR1 is LNHDA, CDR2 SQIVND, per germline (reference sequence). J gave up 3 bases and V 5 bases, and 7 bases lay outside the gene matches. The CDR3 reads CASSAPGQGYYGYTF. The CDR3, as DNA: TGTGCCAGTAGTGCCCCGGGACAGGGATACTATGGCTACACCTTC.

This clonotype has only a few counts. J is TRBJ2-1 and V is TRBV4-2; 8 bases are shared with TRBD1. Losses at the gene ends were 3 bases for V and 5 bases for J; bases not matched to a gene: 3. The CDR3 consists of 14 residues. Germline V lookup: CDR1 LGHNA, CDR2 YNFKEQ. The CDR3 sequence is CASSQATGDNEQFF. For the CDR3, the DNA is TGTGCCAGCAGCCAGGCGACAGGGGACAATGAGCAGTTCTTC.

The sample holds a few counts of this clonotype. The genes are TRBV20-1 and TRBJ2-3, with a tentative D call TRBD2 (6 bases). The V end was cut by 6 bases, the J end by 4 bases, with 20 bases between. The V gene's germline CDR1 is DFQATT and CDR2 SNEGSKA (reference sequence). The CDR3 length is 15 residues. The CDR3 protein is CSAVAPGRRADTQYF. CDR3 sequence (DNA): TGCAGTGCAGTTGCCCCGGGGAGGAGGGCAGATACGCAGTATTTT.

This clonotype was recorded many times. The chain couples TRBV9 to TRBJ1-5; the D is unclear. Germline-derived CDR1 and CDR2 are SGDLS and YYNGEE. The germline V and J ends were trimmed by 3 bases and 0 bases, with 10 bases remaining between them. This CDR3 region has 15 residues. CDR3 region: CASSEGTSSNQPQHF. CDR3 sequence (DNA): TGTGCCAGCAGCGAGGGAACATCTAGCAATCAGCCCCAGCATTTT.

V usage is TRBV6-1 and J usage is TRBJ2-7, with 8 bases lining up with TRBD1. With V trimmed by 6 bases and J by 3 bases, 13 bases remained unmatched. Germline assignment: CDR1 MNHNS and CDR2 SASEGT. This CDR3 contains 16 residues. The CDR3: CASSKATGTGLYEQYF. Written as DNA, the CDR3 is TGTGCCAGCAGCAAAGCCACCGGGACAGGACTCTACGAGCAGTACTTC.

This clonotype occurred many times. The chain is built from TRBV12-3 or TRBV12-4 and TRBJ2-7; a weak D match, TRBD1 (5 bases). This CDR3 spans 13 amino acids. V shed 6 bases and J shed 3 bases, with 12 bases lying between them. CDR3 bases: TGTGCCAGCAGCCCGGACGGACACTACGAGCAGTACTTC. It codes for CASSPDGHYEQYF.

The chain has TRBV7-3 and TRBJ1-1, with 7 nucleotides matching TRBD1. Germline lookup yields CDR1 SGHTA and CDR2 FQGTGA. The CDR3 runs to 15 residues. The J segment lost 4 bases and the V segment lost 3 bases, leaving 8 bases of the junction unmatched. CDR3 nucleotide sequence: TGTGCCAGCAGCTTCAATTTTGGGACAGTCACTGAAGCTTTCTTT. Translated: CASSFNFGTVTEAFF.

Many counts were recorded for this clonotype. J is TRBJ2-3 and V is TRBV10-3; 9 bases map to TRBD1. The CDR3 loop spans 15 amino acids. From germline, CDR1 is ENHRY and CDR2 SYGVKD. V shed 6 bases, J shed 4 bases, and the junction held 8 bases outside the gene matches. Written as DNA, the CDR3 is TGTGCCATCAGGGACAGGGGCGGAACGTCAGATACGCAGTATTTT. Its protein is CAIRDRGGTSDTQYF.

This clonotype was seen ten or more times. The chain combines TRBV20-1 with TRBJ2-3; no definite D call. The CDR3 has 15 residues. Germline V gene lookup returns CDR1 DFQATT and CDR2 SNEGSKA (reference sequence). V shed 4 bases and J shed 2 bases, with 16 bases lying between them. CDR3 sequence (DNA): TGCAGTGCTACGATGCCCCGAATCACCACAGATACGCAGTATTTT. It is translated as CSATMPRITTDTQYF.

This clonotype was counted at least ten times. The chain links TRBV24-1 to TRBJ2-2; D call uncertain. Trimming removed 0 bases from V and 5 bases from J, with 6 bases in between. Germline assignment: CDR1 KGHDR and CDR2 SFDVKD. The CDR3 runs 14 residues. DNA of the CDR3: TGTGCCACCAGTGATTTGACACCAACCGGGGAGCTGTTTTTT. The encoded protein is CATSDLTPTGELFF.

This sequence joins TRBV18 and TRBJ2-7; 8 nucleotides agree with TRBD2. V lost 6 bases to trimming and J lost 0 bases; unmatched junction nucleotides: 10. Germline V lookup: CDR1 KGHSH, CDR2 LQKENI. The CDR3 spans 16 residues. The chain's CDR3 is CASSQRFSGASYEQYF. As DNA, the CDR3 is TGTGCCAGCTCCCAAAGATTTAGCGGGGCCTCCTACGAGCAGTACTTC.

This clonotype has at least ten counts. The chain links TRBV5-6 to TRBJ2-5; 9 bases are a match to TRBD2. The CDR3 is made up of 16 amino acids. CDR1 and CDR2 (germline): SGHDT, YYEEEE. The trim removed 2 bases at V and 4 bases at J, leaving 9 bases unmatched. The CDR3 loop is CASSFRLGTSRETQYF. The CDR3 DNA sequence: TGTGCCAGCAGCTTTAGGCTTGGGACTAGCCGAGAGACCCAGTACTTC.

This chain uses TRBV3-1 with TRBJ2-7; 7 bases match TRBD1. The CDR3 covers 14 residues. The trim removed 3 bases at V and 3 bases at J, leaving 5 bases unmatched. The germline V gene has CDR1 LGHDT and CDR2 YNNKEL (reference sequence). The CDR3 spells CASSHGDSHYEQYF. The DNA for the CDR3 is TGTGCCAGCAGCCACGGGGACAGCCACTACGAGCAGTACTTC.

This chain connects TRBV5-5 to TRBJ2-7, with TRBD2 as a possible D gene (5 bases). Germline CDR1 reads SGHKS; CDR2 reads YYEKEE (reference sequence). V shed 0 bases and J shed 7 bases, with 20 bases lying between them. The CDR3 spans 16 residues. CDR3 nucleotides: TGTGCCAGCAGCTTGGTTGGCGGTCCCCGGTCGGGGGAGCAGTACTTC. Translating it yields CASSLVGGPRSGEQYF.

This clonotype was seen a handful of times. The chain has TRBV29-1 and TRBJ2-4; D is uncertain. The length of the CDR3 is 11 residues. CDR1 is SQVTM, CDR2 ANQGSEA, per germline. The V gene lost 5 bases and the J gene lost 9 bases, with 11 bases spanning the gap. Here the CDR3 DNA reads TGCAGCGTTTCGGACCTGGGCATTCAGTACTTC. Its translation: CSVSDLGIQYF.

In nucleotides, the CDR3 is TGTGCCAGCTCACCGCTCGAATATGTGCGAGAGACCCAGTACTTC. This codes for CASSPLEYVRETQYF. The rearrangement joins TRBV18 to TRBJ2-5; D is unresolved. V was clipped by 3 bases and J by 4 bases, with 15 bases between them. The germline gives CDR1 KGHSH, CDR2 LQKENI. The CDR3 is made up of 15 amino acids.

The rearrangement links TRBV6-5 to TRBJ2-2; D not resolved. In germline, CDR1 is MNHEY, CDR2 SVGAGI. This CDR3 comprises 14 residues. The germline V and J ends were trimmed by 4 bases and 1 base, with 7 bases remaining between them. The CDR3 DNA reads TGTGCCAGCAGTTGGGCAGGGAACACCGGGGAGCTGTTTTTT. Its translation is CASSWAGNTGELFF.

There are many counts of this clonotype. The V and J genes are TRBV20-1 and TRBJ2-1, with D perhaps TRBD2 (5 bases). Germline loops: CDR1 DFQATT, CDR2 SNEGSKA (reference sequence). The CDR3 runs to 15 residues. V gave up 0 bases and J gave up 7 bases, with 16 bases separating them. The CDR3 loop is CSARDRRISFNEQFF. CDR3 DNA sequence: TGCAGTGCTAGAGATAGGAGGATCAGCTTTAATGAGCAGTTCTTC.